Presented here are 26 T cell receptor beta chains from one specimen sequenced in a study of spatial heterogeneity in lung cancer. MiXCR was run by TCRdb on the 5' RACE reads, yielding one entry per CDR3 protein. The data show 40,000 to 55,000 distinct CDR3 sequences, roughly 13% seen once. Time point described: sample taken at primary tumor resection. Material: PBMCs, obtained at surgery. Receptor source: a male donor with early-stage non-small cell lung cancer.

This clonotype has a count of ten or more. The rearrangement links TRBV9 to TRBJ2-3; D gene ambiguous. The CDR3 runs 15 residues. Germline-derived CDR1 and CDR2 are SGDLS and YYNGEE. V was cut by 4 bases and J by 1 base, with 13 bases left in between. This CDR3 is CASSIGPEGTDTQYF. DNA for the CDR3: TGTGCCAGCAGCATCGGGCCAGAGGGCACAGATACGCAGTATTTT. Full variable domain (remainder filled in from reference TRBV9 and TRBJ2-3): DSGVTQTPKHLITATGQRVTLRCSPRSGDLSVYWYQQSLDQGLQFLIQYYNGEERAKGNILERFSAQQFPDLHSELNLSSLELGDSALYFCASSIGPEGTDTQYFGPGTRLTVL.

This clonotype was seen more than once but under ten times. V gene TRBV3-1 combines with J gene TRBJ2-5; 11 bases map to TRBD2. V gave up 3 bases and J gave up 3 bases; unmatched junction bases: 0. The CDR3 length is 14 residues. Germline CDR1 and CDR2: LGHDT and YNNKEL (reference sequence). DNA of the CDR3: TGTGCCAGCAGCCAGACTAGCGGGAAAGAGACCCAGTACTTC. Encoded protein: CASSQTSGKETQYF.

The chain links TRBV24-1 to TRBJ2-3, with D tentatively TRBD1 (7 bases). CDR3 length: 15 amino acids. Trimming cost V 4 bases and J 1 base, with 11 bases left between them. Germline CDR1 and CDR2: KGHDR and SFDVKD. In nucleotides, the CDR3 is TGTGCCACCAGTGAGCGGGACAGACGCACAGATACGCAGTATTTT. The encoded protein is CATSERDRRTDTQYF.

There are many counts of this clonotype. The chain employs TRBV3-1 and TRBJ2-2, with D tentatively TRBD1 (6 bases). The CDR3 covers 13 residues. CDR1 LGHDT and CDR2 YNNKEL come from the germline V gene (reference sequence). V lost 5 bases, J lost 7 bases, and 11 bases lay in between. The CDR3 DNA reads as TGTGCCAGCAGCATACAGGGTGGCGGGGAGCTGTTTTTT. Translated: CASSIQGGGELFF.

This clonotype has more than one count but fewer than ten. This chain uses TRBV5-1 with TRBJ2-7; 9 positions agree with TRBD1. With V trimmed by 3 bases and J by 3 bases, 4 bases remained unmatched. The CDR3 totals 14 residues. Germline V gives CDR1 SGHRS, CDR2 YFSETQ. The CDR3 loop is CASSYPGQGYEQYF. The CDR3 coding sequence is TGCGCCAGCAGCTACCCGGGACAGGGCTACGAGCAGTACTTC. The entire variable domain, with the rest obtained from reference TRBV5-1 and TRBJ2-7, is as follows: KAGVTQTPRYLIKTRGQQVTLSCSPISGHRSVSWYQQTPGQGLQFLFEYFSETQRNKGNFPGRFSGRQFSNSRSEMNVSTLELGDSALYLCASSYPGQGYEQYFGPGTRLTVT.

This clonotype was found many times. The chain couples TRBV2 to TRBJ1-1; a weak D match, TRBD1 (6 bases). The CDR3 is 13 residues long. V was trimmed by 7 bases and J by 0 bases, leaving 9 bases between them. Per germline, CDR1 SNHLY and CDR2 FYNNEI. The CDR3 coding sequence is TGTGCCAGCAACAGGGACTTGAACACTGAAGCTTTCTTT. Its protein is CASNRDLNTEAFF.

This chain links TRBV28 with TRBJ2-7; D remains ambiguous. This CDR3 has 13 amino acids. The germline CDR1 and CDR2 sequences are MDHEN and SYDVKM. Trimming stripped 5 bases from V and 3 bases from J, with 11 bases between. CDR3 residues: CASSPGSHYEQYF. The CDR3 DNA sequence: TGTGCCAGCAGTCCCGGGTCGCACTACGAGCAGTACTTC.

This clonotype was detected only a few times. The chain links TRBV12-3 or TRBV12-4 to TRBJ1-5, with D unresolved. Trimming pared 6 bases from V and 4 bases from J, leaving 19 bases between. The CDR3 extends over 16 amino acids. The CDR3: CASSLIPEESNQPQHF. The CDR3 DNA reads TGTGCCAGCAGCTTAATCCCAGAGGAGTCAAATCAGCCCCAGCATTTT.

This clonotype has ten or more counts. This chain connects TRBV7-9 to TRBJ2-7; D might be TRBD1 or TRBD2, each matching 5 bases. Per germline, CDR1 SEHNR and CDR2 FQNEAQ (reference sequence). This CDR3 has 13 residues. The V end was cut by 6 bases, the J end by 1 base, with 10 bases between. CDR3 loop: CASSPGRSYEQYF. CDR3 nucleotide sequence: TGTGCCAGCAGTCCGGGACGGTCCTACGAGCAGTACTTC. Full variable domain (remainder filled in from reference TRBV7-9 and TRBJ2-7): DTGVSQNPRHKITKRGQNVTFRCDPISEHNRLYWYRQTLGQGPEFLTYFQNEAQLEKSRLLSDRFSAERPKGSFSTLEIQRTEQGDSAMYLCASSPGRSYEQYFGPGTRLTVT.

The genes are TRBV12-3 or TRBV12-4 and TRBJ2-5; no definite D call. Trimming stripped 3 bases from V and 7 bases from J, with 15 bases between. This CDR3 is 14 amino acids long. For the CDR3, the DNA is TGTGCCAGCAGTTTGGGTCTGCGAGATTGGACCCAGTACTTC. This encodes CASSLGLRDWTQYF.

The genes are TRBV28 and TRBJ1-1; D possibly corresponds to TRBD1 (5 bases). The CDR3 is made up of 16 amino acids. The germline V gene has CDR1 MDHEN and CDR2 SYDVKM. V was trimmed by 5 bases and J by 4 bases, leaving 20 bases between them. The CDR3 is CASSTWGGSTGTEAFF. CDR3 coding DNA: TGTGCCAGCAGTACATGGGGGGGTTCGACGGGCACTGAAGCTTTCTTT.

Ten or more counts support this clonotype. The genes are TRBV29-1 and TRBJ2-7; 14 nucleotides match TRBD2. Unmatched junction bases numbered 10, after V lost 7 bases and J lost 5 bases. This CDR3 is built from 15 residues. Germline V CDR1 and CDR2: SQVTM, ANQGSEA. The CDR3 coding sequence is TGCAGCGCCCGACTAGCGGGAGGGGCGTTCCACGAGCAGTACTTC. Amino acid sequence: CSARLAGGAFHEQYF.

The chain joins TRBV5-1 to TRBJ1-2, with no clear D. The CDR3 extends over 15 amino acids. CDR1 and CDR2 (germline): SGHRS, YFSETQ. Trimming removed 0 bases at V and 7 bases at J, with 16 bases between. The CDR3 here is CASSLAGVGKFGYTF. For the CDR3, the DNA is TGCGCCAGCAGCTTGGCCGGGGTCGGCAAGTTTGGCTACACCTTC.

This clonotype was detected only a few times. This chain links TRBV12-3 or TRBV12-4 with TRBJ1-3; 8 bases are a match to TRBD1. This CDR3 is 17 amino acids long. J gave up 4 bases and V 2 bases, and 10 bases lay outside the gene matches. The DNA of the CDR3 is TGTGCCAGCAGTTTATTCCCGACAGGGGTAGGAGGAAACACCATATATTTT. As protein: CASSLFPTGVGGNTIYF.

Ten or more counts support this clonotype. The chain couples TRBV11-1 to TRBJ2-6; D gene uncertain. The germline V and J ends were trimmed by 4 bases and 0 bases, with 7 bases remaining between them. This CDR3 spans 15 amino acids. The V gene's germline CDR1 is SGHAT and CDR2 FQDESV (reference sequence). The DNA for the CDR3 is TGTGCCAGCAGCTCCGACCTCTCTGGGGCCAACGTCCTGACTTTC. Protein sequence: CASSSDLSGANVLTF.

This clonotype was counted ten times or more. This rearrangement joins TRBV4-2 to TRBJ1-3, with TRBD1 matching 8 bases. The V gene's germline CDR1 is LGHNA and CDR2 YNFKEQ. V dropped 1 base and J dropped 2; count of bases not matched to a gene: 1. The CDR3 is 15 residues long. The CDR3 spells CASSQVTGAGNTIYF. The DNA for the CDR3 is TGTGCCAGCAGCCAAGTGACAGGGGCTGGAAACACCATATATTTT.

The V call is TRBV7-2, the J call TRBJ2-6; weak D call: TRBD2 (6 bases). The CDR3 consists of 17 residues. The germline V gene has CDR1 SGHTA and CDR2 FQGNSA. V lost 2 bases to trimming and J lost 0 bases, with 11 bases between them. For the CDR3, the DNA is TGTGCCAGCAGCTTAAGTTCGGGGGACTCTGGGGCCAACGTCCTGACTTTC. Protein: CASSLSSGDSGANVLTF.

This clonotype was seen a handful of times. The V gene is TRBV20-1, the J gene TRBJ1-1; D ambiguous. CDR1 and CDR2 (germline): DFQATT, SNEGSKA (reference sequence). CDR3 length: 14 residues. Trimming removed 6 bases from V and 3 bases from J, with 17 bases in between. The CDR3 here is CSAWGPLGYTEAFF. The CDR3 DNA sequence: TGCAGTGCGTGGGGTCCGCTTGGGTACACTGAAGCTTTCTTT.

This clonotype was detected many times. V is TRBV29-1 and J is TRBJ1-2, with D perhaps TRBD1 (5 bases). V was trimmed by 0 bases and J by 4 bases, leaving 15 bases between them. CDR3 length: 15 residues. The germline V gene has CDR1 SQVTM and CDR2 ANQGSEA. Written as DNA, the CDR3 is TGCAGCGTTGAAGATCCGAACAGGCTCCCCTATGGCTACACCTTC. This codes for CSVEDPNRLPYGYTF.

The table lists this clonotype with many counts. The V and J genes are TRBV20-1 and TRBJ2-3; 9 nucleotides line up with TRBD2. The CDR3 length is 15 residues. V gave up 6 bases and J gave up 6 bases; unmatched junction bases: 13. The germline CDR1 and CDR2 sequences are DFQATT and SNEGSKA (reference sequence). The chain's CDR3 is CSALVVAGVGDTQYF. DNA for the CDR3: TGCAGTGCGTTAGTAGTAGCGGGAGTGGGGGATACGCAGTATTTT.

This clonotype was seen repeatedly, ten times or more. This chain joins TRBV5-1 and TRBJ2-2; D unclear. Germline CDR1 and CDR2: SGHRS and YFSETQ. V was pared by 7 bases and J by 0 bases, with 10 bases between. CDR3 length: 14 amino acids. CDR3 coding DNA: TGCGCCAGCTCTCAACTCTCGAACACCGGGGAGCTGTTTTTT. Its protein is CASSQLSNTGELFF. The full variable domain, rest sourced from reference TRBV5-1 and TRBJ2-2, is KAGVTQTPRYLIKTRGQQVTLSCSPISGHRSVSWYQQTPGQGLQFLFEYFSETQRNKGNFPGRFSGRQFSNSRSEMNVSTLELGDSALYLCASSQLSNTGELFFGEGSRLTVL.

This clonotype came up a few times. The chain uses TRBV11-2 and TRBJ1-4, with a possible D match to TRBD1 (5 bases). Looked up from germline, CDR1 is SGHAT and CDR2 is FQNNGV. The V end lost 5 bases, the J end lost 14 bases, and 18 bases lay between the germline ends. This CDR3 spans 13 amino acids. CDR3 protein: CASSPSRAGVLFF. CDR3 coding DNA: TGTGCCAGCAGCCCTAGCAGGGCTGGGGTTCTGTTTTTT.

J is TRBJ2-3 and V is TRBV3-1, with no clear D. Trimming pared 0 bases from V and 6 bases from J, leaving 10 bases between. From germline, CDR1 is LGHDT and CDR2 YNNKEL (reference sequence). The CDR3 is 14 amino acids. The DNA for the CDR3 is TGTGCCAGCAGCCAAGATCTACCCACGGATACGCAGTATTTT. It codes for CASSQDLPTDTQYF.

The chain is built from TRBV15 and TRBJ2-7, with D hard to call. V was shortened by 5 bases and J by 3 bases, with 2 bases between the two germline ends. The CDR3 sequence is 10 residues long. Germline assignment: CDR1 LNHNV and CDR2 YYDKDF (reference sequence). The chain's CDR3 is CATSVYEQYF. CDR3 nucleotide sequence: TGTGCCACCAGCGTCTACGAGCAGTACTTC.

This clonotype was seen many times. The gene calls are TRBV28 and TRBJ1-5; D is unclear. CDR3 length: 14 amino acids. Trimming left V 8 bases short and J 2 bases short, with 13 bases between. Germline CDR1 reads MDHEN; CDR2 reads SYDVKM. The chain's CDR3 is CASESGDGNQPQHF. The DNA of the CDR3 is TGTGCCAGCGAGAGTGGGGATGGCAATCAGCCCCAGCATTTT.

This clonotype was seen ten or more times. The gene calls are TRBV3-1 and TRBJ2-2; tentative D call: TRBD1 (5 bases). Germline CDR1 LGHDT, CDR2 YNNKEL (reference sequence). V was cut by 4 bases and J by 6 bases, with 9 bases left in between. This CDR3 contains 13 residues. The CDR3 nucleotides are TGTGCCAGCAGCCCTTCAGGGCCCGGGGAGCTGTTTTTT. Translation gives CASSPSGPGELFF.